One sample yielded the 14 T cell receptor beta chains listed below, sequenced in a study of T cell responses to AZD1222 COVID-19 vaccine. Measured with immunoSEQ multiplex PCR; TCRdb has only the in-frame clones, and not every one. The data hold some 97,000 clones, with 85% to 90% observed a single time. This specimen was peripheral blood, taken on day 0 of AZD1222 vaccination. The receptor source for this set is an adult in good health.

The chain couples TRBV24-1 to TRBJ2-1; D ambiguous. Germline V gene lookup returns CDR1 KGHDR and CDR2 SFDVKD. This CDR3 spans 14 amino acids. The V end was cut by 5 bases, the J end by 7 bases, with 14 bases between. CDR3 protein: CATSGKGLENEQFF. CDR3 in DNA: TGTGCCACCAGTGGGAAGGGCTTAGAGAATGAGCAGTTCTTC.

The chain couples TRBV6-6 to TRBJ2-5, with D possibly TRBD2 on 6 matching bases. Germline V gene sequence: CDR1 MNHNY, CDR2 SVGAGI (reference sequence). Trimming stripped 4 bases from V and 5 bases from J, with 11 bases between. The length of the CDR3 is 13 residues. The CDR3 sequence: CASSLFGRETQYF. The CDR3 DNA is TGTGCCAGCAGTTTATTTGGGAGGGAGACCCAGTACTTC.

The gene calls are TRBV29-1 and TRBJ1-2, with a weak D call TRBD1 (6 bases). In germline, CDR1 is SQVTM, CDR2 ANQGSEA. CDR3 length: 14 residues. Between the trimmed V and J ends, which lost 7 bases and 4 bases, there was a span of 19 bases. The CDR3 DNA follows: TGCAGCGCCGGGGGCCAGGGCGAGGGCTATGGCTACACCTTC. It is translated as CSAGGQGEGYGYTF.

The chain has TRBV18 and TRBJ1-1, with no clear D. This CDR3 comprises 14 residues. V was trimmed by 3 bases and J by 4 bases, leaving 12 bases between them. The germline gives CDR1 KGHSH, CDR2 LQKENI. In DNA form, the CDR3 reads TGTGCCAGCTCACCTTCCATGGGGAGCACTGAAGCTTTCTTT. It yields the protein CASSPSMGSTEAFF.

The J gene is TRBJ1-2, the V gene TRBV25-1; no clear D gene. The CDR3 has 13 amino acids. The V gene's germline CDR1 is MGHDK and CDR2 SYGVNS. Trimming removed 1 base at V and 4 bases at J, with 7 bases between. As DNA, the CDR3 is TGTGCCAGCAGTGAATTCTACGGCTATGGCTACACCTTC. Protein sequence: CASSEFYGYGYTF.

This clone was detected only a few times. The chain recombines TRBV2 with TRBJ2-2; D remains unclear. This CDR3 has 15 residues. The V gene's germline CDR1 is SNHLY and CDR2 FYNNEI. V was shortened by 4 bases and J by 1 base, with 10 bases between the two germline ends. CDR3 region: CASSVYGLNTGELFF. DNA for the CDR3: TGTGCCAGCAGTGTATACGGCCTGAACACCGGGGAGCTGTTTTTT.

CDR3 sequence (DNA): TGCGCCAGCAGCTGGAGAGAGTACAATGAGCAGTTCTTC. It translates to CASSWREYNEQFF. The gene calls are TRBV5-1 and TRBJ2-1; D not certain. There are 13 residues in the CDR3. V lost 3 bases and J 4 bases, leaving 8 bases between the germline ends. CDR1 is SGHRS and CDR2 is YFSETQ in the germline V gene.

V is TRBV4-2 and J is TRBJ1-2; TRBD1 is a possible D gene (6 bases). The CDR3 is 15 residues long. Per germline, CDR1 LGHNA and CDR2 YNFKEQ. Trimming left V 0 bases short and J 8 bases short, with 16 bases between. The CDR3 sequence: CASSQDLSTGGGYTF. CDR3 in DNA: TGTGCCAGCAGCCAAGATCTCTCTACCGGGGGCGGCTACACCTTC.

This rearrangement joins TRBV4-1 to TRBJ2-6, with D possibly matching TRBD1 (5 bases). The CDR3 runs 16 residues. The germline V and J ends were trimmed by 5 bases and 0 bases, with 11 bases remaining between them. Germline V gene data show CDR1 as MGHRA and CDR2 as YSYEKL. This CDR3 reads CASSATGPSGANVLTF. DNA of the CDR3: TGCGCCAGCAGCGCCACAGGACCCTCTGGGGCCAACGTCCTGACTTTC.

The chain recombines TRBV13 with TRBJ2-1; tentative D call: TRBD2 (6 bases). The CDR3 spans 15 residues. The germline V and J ends were trimmed by 5 bases and 4 bases, with 15 bases remaining between them. In germline, CDR1 is PRHDT, CDR2 FYEKMQ (reference sequence). Here the CDR3 DNA reads TGTGCCAGCAGCGCGGGACTCCCGTTATACAATGAGCAGTTCTTC. Protein: CASSAGLPLYNEQFF.

The gene calls are TRBV5-8 and TRBJ1-4; TRBD1 agrees at 8 bases. Germline V gene lookup returns CDR1 SGHTS and CDR2 YDEGEE. This CDR3 is built from 13 residues. After removal of 4 bases from V and 7 bases from J, the junction contained 3 bases not matched to a gene. CDR3 sequence: CASSVQGGEKLFF. The CDR3 DNA reads as TGTGCCAGCAGCGTACAGGGGGGTGAAAAACTGTTTTTT. The whole variable domain, filled in from reference TRBV5-8 and TRBJ1-4, reads EAGVTQSPTHLIKTRGQQATLRCSPISGHTSVYWYQQALGLGLQFLLWYDEGEERNRGNFPPRFSGRQFPNYSSELNVNALELEDSALYLCASSVQGGEKLFFGSGTQLSVL.

The chain has TRBV10-3 and TRBJ1-4, with D perhaps matching TRBD1 (6 bases). The CDR3 consists of 13 residues. V lost 9 bases and J lost 3, with 11 bases in between. Germline values: CDR1 ENHRY, CDR2 SYGVKD. The DNA of the CDR3 is TGTGCCATGAGGGGGGGGGCTAATGAAAAACTGTTTTTT. Its protein is CAMRGGANEKLFF.

The chain recombines TRBV7-9 with TRBJ2-7, with 8 bases fitting TRBD2. From germline, CDR1 is SEHNR and CDR2 FQNEAQ (reference sequence). J was trimmed by 6 bases and V by 5 bases; bases with no gene match: 0. The CDR3 is 11 amino acids. DNA for the CDR3: TGTGCCAGCAGCCGGGAGGGCGAGCAGTACTTC. It yields the protein CASSREGEQYF. Combining the CDR3 with reference TRBV7-9 and TRBJ2-7 gives the whole variable domain DTGVSQNPRHKITKRGQNVTFRCDPISEHNRLYWYRQTLGQGPEFLTYFQNEAQLEKSRLLSDRFSAERPKGSFSTLEIQRTEQGDSAMYLCASSREGEQYFGPGTRLTVT.

V is TRBV19 and J is TRBJ1-3; tentatively, D is TRBD1 (6 bases). CDR1 is LNHDA, CDR2 SQIVND, per germline (reference sequence). Trimming pared 9 bases from V and 0 bases from J, leaving 12 bases between. This CDR3 is 14 amino acids long. This chain's CDR3 is CASAGAHSGNTIYF. As DNA, the CDR3 is TGTGCCAGCGCAGGGGCACACTCTGGAAACACCATATATTTT.